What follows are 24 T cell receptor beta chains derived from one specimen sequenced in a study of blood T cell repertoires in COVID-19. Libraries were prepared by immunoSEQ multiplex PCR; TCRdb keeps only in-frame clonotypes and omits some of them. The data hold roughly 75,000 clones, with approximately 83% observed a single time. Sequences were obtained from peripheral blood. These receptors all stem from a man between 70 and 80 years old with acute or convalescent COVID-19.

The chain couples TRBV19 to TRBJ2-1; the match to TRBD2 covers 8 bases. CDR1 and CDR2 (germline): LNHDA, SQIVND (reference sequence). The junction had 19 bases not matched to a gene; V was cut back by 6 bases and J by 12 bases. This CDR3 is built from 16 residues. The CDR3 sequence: CASSPPPGLGGLRQFF. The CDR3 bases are TGTGCCAGTAGCCCCCCCCCGGGACTAGGGGGATTAAGGCAGTTCTTC.

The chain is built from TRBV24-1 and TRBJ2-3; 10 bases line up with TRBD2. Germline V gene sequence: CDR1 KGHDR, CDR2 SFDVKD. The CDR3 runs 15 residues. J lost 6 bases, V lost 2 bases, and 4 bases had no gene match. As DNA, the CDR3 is TGTGCCACCAGTGATTCTAGCGGGGGAAGGGATACGCAGTATTTT. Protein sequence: CATSDSSGGRDTQYF.

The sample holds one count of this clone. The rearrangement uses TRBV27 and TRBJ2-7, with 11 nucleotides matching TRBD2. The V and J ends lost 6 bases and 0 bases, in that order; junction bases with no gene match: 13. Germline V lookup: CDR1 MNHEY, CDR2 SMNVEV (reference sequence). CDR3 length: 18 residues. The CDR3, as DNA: TGTGCCAGCAGCCCGACAGGACTAGCGGGCCGGAGCTCCTACGAGCAGTACTTC. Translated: CASSPTGLAGRSSYEQYF.

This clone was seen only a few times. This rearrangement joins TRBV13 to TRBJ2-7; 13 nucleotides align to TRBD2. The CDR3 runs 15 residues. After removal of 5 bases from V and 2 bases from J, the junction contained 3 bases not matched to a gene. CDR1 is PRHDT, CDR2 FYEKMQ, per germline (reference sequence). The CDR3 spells CASSATSGRAYEQYF. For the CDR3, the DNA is TGTGCCAGCAGCGCAACTAGCGGGAGGGCCTACGAGCAGTACTTC.

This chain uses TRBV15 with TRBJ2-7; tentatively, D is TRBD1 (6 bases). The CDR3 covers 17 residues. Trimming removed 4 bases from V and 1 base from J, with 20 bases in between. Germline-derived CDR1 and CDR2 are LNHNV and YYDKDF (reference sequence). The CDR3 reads CATSKKAQGFGSYEQYF. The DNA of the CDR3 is TGTGCCACCAGCAAAAAAGCACAGGGATTCGGGTCCTACGAGCAGTACTTC.

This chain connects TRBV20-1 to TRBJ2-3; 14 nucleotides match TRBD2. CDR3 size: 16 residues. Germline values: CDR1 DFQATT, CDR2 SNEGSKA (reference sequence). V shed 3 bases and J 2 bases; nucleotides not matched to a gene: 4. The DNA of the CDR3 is TGCAGTGCTAGTGGGGGACTAGCGGGAGCCACAGATACGCAGTATTTT. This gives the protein CSASGGLAGATDTQYF.

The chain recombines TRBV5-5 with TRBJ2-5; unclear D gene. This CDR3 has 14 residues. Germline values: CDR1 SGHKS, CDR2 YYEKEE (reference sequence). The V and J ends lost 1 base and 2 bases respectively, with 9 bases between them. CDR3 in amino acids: CASSLSSLQETQYF. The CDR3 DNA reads TGTGCCAGCAGCTTGTCATCACTGCAAGAGACCCAGTACTTC.

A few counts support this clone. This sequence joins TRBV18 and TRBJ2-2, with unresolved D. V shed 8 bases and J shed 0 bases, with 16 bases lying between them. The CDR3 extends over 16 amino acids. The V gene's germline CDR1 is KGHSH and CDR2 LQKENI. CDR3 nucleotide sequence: TGTGCCAGCGCAACAGTCAGGCGCTCGAACACCGGGGAGCTGTTTTTT. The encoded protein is CASATVRRSNTGELFF.

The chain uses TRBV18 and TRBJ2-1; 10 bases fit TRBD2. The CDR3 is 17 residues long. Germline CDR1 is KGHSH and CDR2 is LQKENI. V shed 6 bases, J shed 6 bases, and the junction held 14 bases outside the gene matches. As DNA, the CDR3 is TGTGCCAGCTCCTCTGGACTAGCGGCTTGGGAAGGCAATGAGCAGTTCTTC. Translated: CASSSGLAAWEGNEQFF.

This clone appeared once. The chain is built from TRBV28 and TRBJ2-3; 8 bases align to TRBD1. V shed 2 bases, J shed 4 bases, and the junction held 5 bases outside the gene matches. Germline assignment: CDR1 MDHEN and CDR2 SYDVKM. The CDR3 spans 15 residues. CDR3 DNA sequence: TGTGCCAGCAGTTTAGCCGGACAGGGCCCAGATACGCAGTATTTT. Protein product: CASSLAGQGPDTQYF. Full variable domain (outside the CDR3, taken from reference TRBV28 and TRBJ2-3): DVKVTQSSRYLVKRTGEKVFLECVQDMDHENMFWYRQDPGLGLRLIYFSYDVKMKEKGDIPEGYSVSREKKERFSLILESASTNQTSMYLCASSLAGQGPDTQYFGPGTRLTVL.

The CDR3 protein is CASSSTGQREEKLFF. The CDR3 coding sequence is TGCGCCAGCAGCTCCACAGGGCAGAGAGAGGAAAAACTGTTTTTT. V and J are TRBV5-1 and TRBJ1-4; a possible D gene is TRBD1 (6 bases). This CDR3 has 15 amino acids. The V gene lost 3 bases and the J gene lost 8 bases, with 17 bases spanning the gap. The germline V gene encodes CDR1 SGHRS and CDR2 YFSETQ.

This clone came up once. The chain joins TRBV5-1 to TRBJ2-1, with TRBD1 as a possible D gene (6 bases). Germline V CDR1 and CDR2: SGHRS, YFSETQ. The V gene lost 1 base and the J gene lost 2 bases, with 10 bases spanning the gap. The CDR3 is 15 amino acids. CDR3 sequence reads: CASSLSQGTYNEQFF. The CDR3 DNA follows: TGCGCCAGCAGCTTGTCCCAGGGGACCTACAATGAGCAGTTCTTC.

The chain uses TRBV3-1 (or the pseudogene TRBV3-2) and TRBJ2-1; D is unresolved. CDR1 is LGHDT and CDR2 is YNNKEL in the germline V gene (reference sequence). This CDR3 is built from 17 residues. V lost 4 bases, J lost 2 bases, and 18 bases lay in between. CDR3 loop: CASSPLHPETPYNEQFF. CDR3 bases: TGTGCCAGCAGCCCCCTGCACCCAGAAACCCCCTACAATGAGCAGTTCTTC.

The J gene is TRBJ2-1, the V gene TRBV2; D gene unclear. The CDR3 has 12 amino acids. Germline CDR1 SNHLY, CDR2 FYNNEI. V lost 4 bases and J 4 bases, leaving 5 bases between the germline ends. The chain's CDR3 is CASSAQYNEQFF. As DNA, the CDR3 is TGTGCCAGCAGTGCGCAGTACAATGAGCAGTTCTTC.

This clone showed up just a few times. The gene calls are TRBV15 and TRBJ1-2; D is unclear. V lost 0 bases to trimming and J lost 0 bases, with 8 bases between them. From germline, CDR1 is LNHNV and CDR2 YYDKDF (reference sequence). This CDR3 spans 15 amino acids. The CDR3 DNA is TGTGCCACCAGCAGAGATGGTCGGGCTAACTATGGCTACACCTTC. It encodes CATSRDGRANYGYTF.

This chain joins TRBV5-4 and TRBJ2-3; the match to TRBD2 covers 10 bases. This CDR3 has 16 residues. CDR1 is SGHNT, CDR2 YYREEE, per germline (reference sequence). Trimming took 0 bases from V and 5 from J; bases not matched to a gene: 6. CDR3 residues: CASSLGKREGEDTQYF. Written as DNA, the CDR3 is TGTGCCAGCAGCTTGGGAAAGCGGGAGGGTGAAGATACGCAGTATTTT.

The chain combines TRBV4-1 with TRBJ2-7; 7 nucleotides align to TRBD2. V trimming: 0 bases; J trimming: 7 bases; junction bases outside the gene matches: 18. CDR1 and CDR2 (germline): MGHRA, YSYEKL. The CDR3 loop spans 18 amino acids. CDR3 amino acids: CASSQDTAGSAQIREQYF. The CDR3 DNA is TGCGCCAGCAGCCAAGACACAGCGGGATCGGCCCAGATAAGGGAGCAGTACTTC.

The CDR3 region has the DNA TGTGCCAGCAGCTTCAATTCAGACTTTTACGAGCAGTACTTC. It encodes CASSFNSDFYEQYF. The chain couples TRBV7-2 to TRBJ2-7; the D is unclear. The CDR3 is 14 amino acids. Trimming left V 3 bases short and J 4 bases short, with 13 bases between. From germline, CDR1 is SGHTA and CDR2 FQGNSA. Together with reference TRBV7-2 and TRBJ2-7, the CDR3 gives the full variable domain: GAGVSQSPSNKVTEKGKDVELRCDPISGHTALYWYRQSLGQGLEFLIYFQGNSAPDKSGLPSDRFSAERTGGSVSTLTIQRTQQEDSAVYLCASSFNSDFYEQYFGPGTRLTVT.

The CDR3: CASSLGDYTEAFF. The DNA of the CDR3 is TGTGCCAGCAGCTTGGGGGACTACACTGAAGCTTTCTTT. This chain uses TRBV5-4 with TRBJ1-1; D is possibly TRBD1 (5 bases). Trimming removed 0 bases at V and 3 bases at J, with 6 bases between. Germline V gives CDR1 SGHNT, CDR2 YYREEE (reference sequence). This CDR3 is 13 amino acids long.

This CDR3 is CASSVTGTSDFYEQYF. The CDR3 nucleotides are TGTGCCAGCAGTGTAACCGGGACTAGCGACTTCTACGAGCAGTACTTC. The rearrangement joins TRBV6-4 to TRBJ2-7; 10 bases are shared with TRBD2. There are 16 residues in the CDR3. CDR1 is MRHNA, CDR2 SNTAGT, per germline. Unmatched junction bases numbered 9, after V lost 4 bases and J lost 3 bases.

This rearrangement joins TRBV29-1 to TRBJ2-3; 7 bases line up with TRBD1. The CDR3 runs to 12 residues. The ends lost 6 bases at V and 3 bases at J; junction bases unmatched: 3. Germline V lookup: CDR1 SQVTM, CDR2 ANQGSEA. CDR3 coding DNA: TGCAGCGTCTACAGGGGAACAGATACGCAGTATTTT. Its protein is CSVYRGTDTQYF.

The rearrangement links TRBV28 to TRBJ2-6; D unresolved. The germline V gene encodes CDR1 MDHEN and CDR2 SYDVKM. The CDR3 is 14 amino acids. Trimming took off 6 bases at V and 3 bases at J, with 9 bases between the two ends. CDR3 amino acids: CASSLPSGANVLTF. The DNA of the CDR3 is TGTGCCAGCAGCCTGCCGAGTGGGGCCAACGTCCTGACTTTC.

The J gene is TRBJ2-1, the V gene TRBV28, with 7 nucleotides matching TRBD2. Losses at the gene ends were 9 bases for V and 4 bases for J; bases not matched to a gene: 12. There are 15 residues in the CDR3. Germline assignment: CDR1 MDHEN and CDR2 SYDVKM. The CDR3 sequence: CASWGGSRTYNEQFF. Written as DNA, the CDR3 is TGTGCCAGTTGGGGGGGGAGTAGGACATACAATGAGCAGTTCTTC.

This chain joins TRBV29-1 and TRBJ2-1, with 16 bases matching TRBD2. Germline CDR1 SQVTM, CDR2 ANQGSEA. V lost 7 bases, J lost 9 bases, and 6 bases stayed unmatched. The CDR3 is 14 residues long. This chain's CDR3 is CSAEGLAGGVEQFF. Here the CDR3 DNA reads TGCAGCGCCGAGGGACTAGCGGGAGGGGTTGAGCAGTTCTTC.